Below, one T cell receptor (beta chain) is given with its context. The target antigen is unknown. The data were produced by immunoSEQ multiplex PCR, yet TCRdb's version contains in-frame clones alone and is incomplete. Of over 450,000 clones in the sample, roughly nine tenths were seen once. Treatment reported: over 15 received Ad26.COV2.S at low or high dose, single or two shots; roughly five received placebo; per-sample allocation not given. Vaccine and placebo recipients were sampled on day 63 after the first injection. The data stem from a study of Ad26.COV2.S vaccination and SARS-CoV-2 variants. Study results and limitations: It is possible that the TCR breadth and depth analyses underestimated the total T cell responses.

Germline assignment: CDR1 LGHNA and CDR2 YSLEER. Trimming removed 1 base from V and 0 bases from J, with 11 bases in between. CDR3 length: 16 amino acids. This receptor was obtained from a person aged 18-65 years who received the Ad26.COV2.S COVID-19 vaccine or a placebo. The V call is TRBV4-3, the J call TRBJ2-3; D remains ambiguous. The sample here was peripheral blood, taken in a trial of Ad26.COV2.S vaccine versus placebo. The DNA for the CDR3 is TGCGCCAGCAGCCAAGTAAACAGTCCTAGCACAGATACGCAGTATTTT. This codes for CASSQVNSPSTDTQYF.